These T cell receptor beta chains were read from a single sample in a study of blood T cell repertoires in COVID-19. Measured with immunoSEQ multiplex PCR; TCRdb has only the in-frame clones, and not every one. This repertoire shows almost 400,000 clones, about 87% found once; its top ten account for roughly 2.1%. The sequenced material came from peripheral blood. The receptor source for this set is a woman aged 60-75 years with COVID-19, enrolled during active disease. CDR3s leave out the opening cysteine and the closing phenylalanine or tryptophan. Not every row has a clone size; where given, it reads once, few, many or a size class.

clone_size | j_call | v_call | cdr3_aa
. | TRBJ1-1 | TRBV4-1 | ASSQDNLAVTEAF
. | TRBJ1-3 | TRBV11-3 | ASSPGDPANGNTIY
once | TRBJ2-7 | TRBV7-2 | ASKRTSGSYEQY
once | TRBJ2-7 | TRBV5-1 | ASSGQGYEQY
once | TRBJ1-1 | TRBV5-1 | ASSRVEARGYTEAF
once | TRBJ1-1 | TRBV18 | ASSPAGQGTTEAF
. | TRBJ2-2 | TRBV29-1 | SVAAALNTGELF
many | TRBJ1-1 | TRBV3-1/TRBV3-2 | ASSHLNTEAF
. | TRBJ2-5 | TRBV18 | ASSPGHQLQETQY
once | TRBJ2-3 | TRBV11-3 | ASSLVATGFGDTQY
. | TRBJ1-2 | TRBV4-1 | ASSHPGQGDYGYT
once | TRBJ1-1 | TRBV5-1 | ASSLAWSPGYTEAF
. | TRBJ1-2 | TRBV18 | ASSPGQGGNYGYT
. | TRBJ2-5 | TRBV28 | ASNVRGRPQETQY
. | TRBJ1-5 | TRBV28 | ASSRNPGIESRNQPQH
. | TRBJ1-5 | TRBV24-1 | ATSDGLQPQH